This T cell receptor beta chain was observed in a study of spatial heterogeneity in lung cancer (dated by TCRdb to the late 2010s). Regarding the study in general: Beta-chain transcripts were consistently detected in greater numbers than alpha-chain transcripts, which likely reflects a higher abundance of beta-chain transcripts. TCR repertoire features were related to nonsynonymous mutation counts determined by whole-exome sequencing of tumor tissue. At surgery, hundreds of tumor regions, almost 65 matched nontumor lung samples and a few dozen PBMC samples were TCR-sequenced for both alpha and beta chains. TCR alpha and beta repertoires were quantitatively compared across multiple tumor regions, matched nontumor lung and blood in non-small cell lung cancer. In the raw uncorrected reads, each unique combination of TCR and UMI appeared more than ten times on average. Broader findings and caveats from the paper: Ubiquitous expanded tumor TCRs were found in blood more often at tumor resection than at routine follow-up. Additional single-cell paired TCR alpha and beta sequencing was considered necessary to confirm, at a functional level, the hypothesis that regional TCRs recognize regional mutations.

A note on this clonotype: Its antigen is still unknown. It has no much larger one-base neighbor in the sample; base qualities were not kept.

The method behind the library was 5' RACE. The reads were generated on a NextSeq 500. To allow correction of PCR and sequencing errors, the TCR library protocol tagged every TCR cDNA molecule with a unique molecular identifier. The authors' analysis ran thus. Decombinator tools were used for TCR identification, UMI-based error correction and CDR3 extraction. Expanded TCRs were defined as those above a frequency of 2 per 1,000, corresponding to the top 1% of the tumor frequency distribution. Renyi diversity was calculated using the R vegan package after each repertoire was subsampled 100 times to 5,000 TCRs. CDR3 similarity networks were built from amino acid triplet string-kernel similarity, with CDR3s being connected when pairwise similarity was above 0.82. In-frame beta chains were kept once TCRdb had trimmed the public reads at Q25 with fastp and called clones with MiXCR. Identical CDR3 proteins give one entry, which carries the most common genes and DNA. TCRdb, not the original authors, processed these V and J calls. Counted in this sample were about 86,000 distinct CDR3 sequences; roughly an eighth of them appeared once. 4.6% of the sample is in the top ten clones.

The time point label for this specimen denotes: sample taken at primary tumor resection. TCR sequencing used whole RNA extracted from tumor and nontumor lung tissue, or from cryopreserved PBMC samples, without cell sorting. The donors were about 65 patients from the lung TRACERx cohort who had early-stage, untreated non-small cell lung cancer. A patient was chosen for TCR sequencing only when enough RNA was available from at least two tumor regions. This clonotype was sampled from a male donor with early-stage non-small cell lung cancer. This specimen was PBMCs, taken at surgery.

CDR3 sequence: CASSQRSRYTYEQYF. DNA sequence: TGTGCCAGCAGCCAACGGTCTCGGTACACCTACGAGCAGTACTTC. The chain couples TRBV3-1 to TRBJ2-7; the D gene cannot be resolved reliably. The CDR3 holds 15 amino acids from the cysteine to the phenylalanine. This entry keeps only the CDR3 DNA: 45 bases, framed from base 1. From the germline V gene (reference sequence), CDR1 is LGHDT and CDR2 is YNNKEL. Cut back by 2 bases and 2 bases, the V and J ends lie 13 bases apart.